Following are 9 T cell receptor beta chains from one sample sequenced in a study of T cells after yellow fever vaccination. TCRdb called the 5' RACE reads again in MiXCR, with one record for every CDR3 protein. The table has 250,000 or so distinct CDR3 sequences, roughly 4% seen once; the top ten hold 15% to 20%. The specimen was PBMCs, collected 15 days after the yellow fever booster vaccination. The receptors originated from a man younger than 35 who received the YFV17D yellow fever vaccine.

This clonotype was detected ten times or more. The J gene is TRBJ2-2, the V gene TRBV6-1; D unresolved. CDR1 and CDR2 (germline): MNHNS, SASEGT. The V and J ends lost 8 bases and 0 bases respectively, with 10 bases between them. The CDR3 extends over 14 amino acids. The CDR3 loop reads CASFPGPNTGELFF. The CDR3 coding sequence is TGTGCCAGCTTTCCCGGGCCGAACACCGGGGAGCTGTTTTTT.

This clonotype was found many times. The rearrangement joins TRBV12-3 or TRBV12-4 to TRBJ2-1; 11 bases agree with TRBD2. The CDR3 totals 16 residues. Losses at the gene ends were 3 bases for V and 6 bases for J; bases not matched to a gene: 7. The DNA of the CDR3 is TGTGCCAGCAGTTTTAATAGCGGGGGGGCGGGCAATGAGCAGTTCTTC. Protein product: CASSFNSGGAGNEQFF.

This clonotype was counted many times. This chain links TRBV10-3 with TRBJ2-2; tentatively, D is TRBD1 (5 bases). The germline V and J ends were trimmed by 2 bases and 3 bases, with 10 bases remaining between them. The CDR3 totals 15 residues. Germline CDR1 and CDR2: ENHRY and SYGVKD. The CDR3 nucleotides read TGTGCCATCAGTGAGCCCCTAGGGGACACCGGGGAGCTGTTTTTT. It encodes CAISEPLGDTGELFF.

There are many counts of this clonotype. V usage is TRBV24-1 and J usage is TRBJ2-7; a possible D gene is TRBD2 (5 bases). There are 11 residues in the CDR3. V was cut by 8 bases and J by 2 bases, with 6 bases left in between. Germline CDR1 and CDR2: KGHDR and SFDVKD. In DNA form, the CDR3 reads TGTGCCACCAAGAGGGCCTACGAGCAGTACGTC. Translation gives CATKRAYEQYV.

This clonotype was counted many times. The V gene is TRBV27, the J gene TRBJ2-1; maybe TRBD2 (5 bases). V lost 4 bases, J lost 7 bases, and 17 bases lay in between. The germline gives CDR1 MNHEY, CDR2 SMNVEV (reference sequence). The CDR3 is made up of 15 amino acids. The CDR3: CASSWSAGNQNEQFF. The CDR3 DNA sequence: TGTGCCAGCAGTTGGAGCGCCGGGAATCAGAATGAGCAGTTCTTC.

This clonotype was recorded at least ten times. V and J are TRBV5-1 and TRBJ1-1, with D possibly being TRBD1 (5 bases). Germline V gives CDR1 SGHRS, CDR2 YFSETQ. Trimming took 3 bases from V and 4 from J, leaving 16 bases between them. This CDR3 is built from 15 residues. The CDR3 DNA is TGCGCCAGCAGCTCATTGGGGGTGGGGAGCACTGAAGCTTTCTTT. Protein: CASSSLGVGSTEAFF.

This clonotype was seen ten or more times. The chain couples TRBV18 to TRBJ1-1; weak D call: TRBD1 (6 bases). Trimming shortened V by 6 bases and J by 4 bases, and 12 bases separated the two germline ends. There are 13 residues in the CDR3. The V gene's germline CDR1 is KGHSH and CDR2 LQKENI. The CDR3 DNA sequence: TGTGCCAGCTCTCCAGACAGGACCACTGAAGCTTTCTTT. Protein product: CASSPDRTTEAFF.

This clonotype came up many times. The chain recombines TRBV7-8 with TRBJ1-6, with D perhaps matching TRBD1 (6 bases). V gave up 6 bases and J gave up 10 bases, with 13 bases separating them. Germline V CDR1 and CDR2: SGHVS, FQNEAQ. The CDR3 is 13 residues long. Here the CDR3 DNA reads TGTGCCAGCAGGGACAGCGTTGGGTCACCCCTCCACTTT. This translates into CASRDSVGSPLHF.

Only a few counts were recorded for this clonotype. V gene TRBV2 combines with J gene TRBJ1-1, with 9 bases lining up with TRBD1. J was trimmed by 4 bases and V by 8 bases; bases with no gene match: 8. The germline CDR1 and CDR2 sequences are SNHLY and FYNNEI. The CDR3 loop spans 14 amino acids. The CDR3 nucleotides are TGTGCCAGCCGACAGGGGGGTAGTGGCACTGAAGCTTTCTTT. It specifies CASRQGGSGTEAFF.